The 18 T cell receptor beta chains given below trace back to one sample, sequenced in a study of blood T cells in healthy people across ages. It was with a sample-barcoded 5' primer and a J-beta primer mix that a second PCR of about 6 to 12 cycles was run. TCRdb used MiXCR to reprocess the 5' RACE reads, holding one entry per CDR3 protein. The sample includes about 650,000 distinct CDR3 sequences, over 40% seen only once; the top ten take 13%. The specimen was blood. The receptors were gathered from a woman at least 80 years old in good health.

CDR3 coding DNA: TGCGCCAGCAGCCAGTACGGACTAGCGGGGGCCAGGGAGCAGTTCTTC. This encodes CASSQYGLAGAREQFF. The chain employs TRBV4-3 and TRBJ2-1; TRBD2 matches 13 bases. CDR1 and CDR2 from the germline V gene are LGHNA and YSLEER. This CDR3 region has 16 residues. The ends lost 3 bases at V and 10 bases at J; junction bases unmatched: 9.

V and J are TRBV7-2 and TRBJ2-1, with 7 bases identical to TRBD2. The CDR3 extends over 16 amino acids. With 5 bases clipped from V and 0 bases from J, the junction kept 7 bases outside the gene matches. From germline, CDR1 is SGHTA and CDR2 FQGNSA. CDR3 nucleotides: TGTGCCAGCAGCGGCGGAAGGGAGGGCTCCTACAATGAGCAGTTCTTC. It translates to CASSGGREGSYNEQFF.

This clonotype appeared many times. The rearrangement joins TRBV4-1 to TRBJ2-3; D unclear. This CDR3 spans 16 amino acids. Germline loops: CDR1 MGHRA, CDR2 YSYEKL. The V end was cut by 0 bases, the J end by 0 bases, with 10 bases between. The CDR3 loop is CASSQEGTSSTDTQYF. The DNA of the CDR3 is TGCGCCAGCAGCCAAGAAGGCACTTCTAGCACAGATACGCAGTATTTT.

Regarding this clonotype: A much larger clone lies a single base off, so this may be a read error. The rearrangement links TRBV25-1 to TRBJ2-4, with 9 bases fitting TRBD2. CDR1 and CDR2 from the germline V gene are MGHDK and SYGVNS. This CDR3 contains 15 residues. As DNA, the CDR3 is TGTACCAGCGGAACTAGCGGGCCGGGGCCACTCATTCAGTACTTC. Translating it yields CTSGTSGPGPLIQYF.

This clonotype was recorded a few times. A much larger clone lies one base from this, so it may be a read error. V gene TRBV3-1 combines with J gene TRBJ2-5; D unresolved. The germline gives CDR1 LGHDT, CDR2 YNNKEL (reference sequence). Deletions cut 1 base from V and 7 bases from J, with 4 bases between. This CDR3 has 11 residues. CDR3 DNA: TGTGCCAGCAGCCAAGCGGTGACCCAGTACTTC. It is translated as CASSQAVTQYF.

This clonotype was detected many times. V is TRBV2 and J is TRBJ2-1; possible D gene TRBD1, 6 bases. The germline gives CDR1 SNHLY, CDR2 FYNNEI. The V end was cut by 8 bases, the J end by 4 bases, with 12 bases between. CDR3 length: 13 residues. The DNA of the CDR3 is TGTGCCAGCGTTGACAGGATGTACAATGAGCAGTTCTTC. Translated, it gives CASVDRMYNEQFF.

This chain links TRBV12-3 or TRBV12-4 with TRBJ2-1, with no clear D. The CDR3 has 11 amino acids. The V end lost 7 bases, the J end lost 10 bases, and 11 bases lay between the germline ends. CDR3 nucleotide sequence: TGTGCCAGCAACATAAGTAGGGAGCAGTTCTTC. Translation gives CASNISREQFF.

This clonotype came up many times. CDR3 protein: CASSSRGSTDTQYF. CDR3 DNA: TGTGCCAGCAGCTCCCGCGGGAGCACAGATACGCAGTATTTT. J is TRBJ2-3 and V is TRBV7-2; D perhaps matches TRBD2 (5 bases). The CDR3 extends over 14 amino acids. Germline CDR1 SGHTA, CDR2 FQGNSA. V lost 4 bases and J 0 bases, leaving 8 bases between the germline ends. Drawing the rest from reference TRBV7-2 and TRBJ2-3, the complete variable domain is GAGVSQSPSNKVTEKGKDVELRCDPISGHTALYWYRQSLGQGLEFLIYFQGNSAPDKSGLPSDRFSAERTGGSVSTLTIQRTQQEDSAVYLCASSSRGSTDTQYFGPGTRLTVL.

A word on this clonotype: A much larger clone differs from this one at a single base, so this may be a read error. V is TRBV6-5 and J is TRBJ2-5, with 8 bases fitting TRBD1. V trimming: 2 bases; J trimming: 11 bases; junction bases outside the gene matches: 13. CDR1 and CDR2 (germline): MNHEY, SVGAGI. CDR3 length equals 15 residues. The CDR3 sequence: CASSYPGQGSNEQYF. CDR3 DNA: TGTGCCAGCAGTTACCCCGGACAGGGTTCCAATGAGCAGTACTTC.

The table lists this clonotype with a count of one. The V call is TRBV28, the J call TRBJ2-1, with TRBD2 identical over 8 bases. Germline values: CDR1 MDHEN, CDR2 SYDVKM. This CDR3 has 15 residues. J gave up 8 bases and V 7 bases, and 13 bases lay outside the gene matches. CDR3 coding DNA: TGTGCCAGCAAAGTCCTGACGGGGGGGGGCGATGAGCAGTTCTTC. Residues: CASKVLTGGGDEQFF.

This rearrangement joins TRBV11-2 to TRBJ2-3, with TRBD2 matching 15 bases. CDR3 size: 22 residues. Trimming took 1 base from V and 6 from J; bases not matched to a gene: 20. Germline CDR1 and CDR2: SGHAT and FQNNGV. The CDR3 sequence is CASSLVSLLGLAGGPTTDTQYF. The CDR3 DNA reads TGTGCCAGCAGCTTAGTCTCTCTGTTGGGACTAGCGGGAGGTCCCACCACCGATACGCAGTATTTT.

This clonotype was counted at least ten times. This chain uses TRBV18 with TRBJ2-7, with a possible D match to TRBD2 (6 bases). V was trimmed by 3 bases and J by 0 bases, leaving 15 bases between them. The CDR3 contains 16 residues. CDR1 is KGHSH, CDR2 LQKENI, per germline. The CDR3 is CASSPQQRADSYEQYF. In DNA, the CDR3 is TGTGCCAGCTCACCGCAGCAGCGGGCGGACTCCTACGAGCAGTACTTC.

The V and J genes are TRBV12-3 or TRBV12-4 and TRBJ2-5; unclear D gene. Trimming left V 2 bases short and J 7 bases short, with 11 bases between. CDR3 size: 13 residues. The CDR3 is CASSLRALGTQYF. For the CDR3, the DNA is TGTGCCAGCAGTTTACGGGCCCTGGGGACCCAGTACTTC.

The J gene is TRBJ2-1, the V gene TRBV20-1; 10 bases align to TRBD2. The CDR3 totals 15 residues. The germline V gene encodes CDR1 DFQATT and CDR2 SNEGSKA (reference sequence). The trim removed 2 bases at V and 5 bases at J, leaving 6 bases unmatched. CDR3 bases: TGCAGTGCTAGAATACTAGCGGGAAACAACAATGAGCAGTTCTTC. Translated, it gives CSARILAGNNNEQFF.

The rearrangement links TRBV10-3 to TRBJ2-1; 7 bases map to TRBD1. The CDR3 is 15 amino acids. The V gene's germline CDR1 is ENHRY and CDR2 SYGVKD. V dropped 5 bases and J dropped 9; count of bases not matched to a gene: 13. CDR3 residues: CAISSRDRILGEQFF. As DNA, the CDR3 is TGTGCCATCAGTTCCCGGGACAGAATATTGGGTGAGCAGTTCTTC.

The V call is TRBV25-1, the J call TRBJ2-5; 9 bases fit TRBD1. The J call is doubtful: the DNA matches TRBJ2-7 better. This CDR3 region has 13 residues. CDR1 and CDR2 from the germline V gene are MGHDK and SYGVNS. CDR3 protein: CASRGTGFPEQYF. CDR3 in DNA: TGTGCCAGCAGGGGGACAGGGTTTCCCGAGCAGTACTTC.

The chain combines TRBV3-1 with TRBJ2-1; D is uncertain. The CDR3 contains 13 residues. Trimming left V 0 bases short and J 10 bases short, with 10 bases between. Germline assignment: CDR1 LGHDT and CDR2 YNNKEL (reference sequence). CDR3 sequence reads: CASSQDHRGEQFF. The CDR3 DNA follows: TGTGCCAGCAGCCAAGACCACCGAGGCGAGCAGTTCTTC.

The V call is TRBV7-2, the J call TRBJ2-5, with TRBD2 matching 7 bases. CDR1 and CDR2 from the germline V gene are SGHTA and FQGNSA. V was pared by 2 bases and J by 7 bases, with 4 bases of the junction left unmatched. There are 13 residues in the CDR3. CDR3 nucleotide sequence: TGTGCCAGCAGCTTACCGGGGGAGGGGACCCAGTACTTC. Translated, it gives CASSLPGEGTQYF.